The table lists the clone carrying this TCR beta chain with a few counts. Its target is unknown. The CDR3 covers 14 residues. Trimming removed 5 bases at V and 1 base at J, with 9 bases between. The germline gives CDR1 SGHTA, CDR2 FQGNSA. The Oncomine TCR Beta short-read assay sequenced DNA from cultured CD4+ T cells. TCRdb redid the calling of the PCR reads with MiXCR, one entry per CDR3 protein. Among 5,000 to 8,000 distinct CDR3 sequences listed, 40% to 55% were seen once. As for treatment: roughly 10-day PBMC culture with coronavirus spike peptide pools or control peptides (ViraFEST assay). Researchers collected the unexposed donor's CD4+ T cells before the COVID-19 pandemic (2011-2018). The sample originates from a study of vaccination and CD4 T cells after COVID-19.

Sequencing was performed on CD4+ T cells from blood, cultured in vitro. This receptor was identified in a human donor in good health. The genes are TRBV7-2 and TRBJ1-3; D gene ambiguous. The CDR3 protein is CASSPLASGNTIYF. In nucleotides, the CDR3 is TGTGCCAGCAGCCCATTGGCTTCTGGAAACACCATATATTTT. The entire variable domain, with the rest obtained from reference TRBV7-2 and TRBJ1-3, is as follows: GAGVSQSPSNKVTEKGKDVELRCDPISGHTALYWYRQSLGQGLEFLIYFQGNSAPDKSGLPSDRFSAERTGGSVSTLTIQRTQQEDSAVYLCASSPLASGNTIYFGEGSWLTVV.